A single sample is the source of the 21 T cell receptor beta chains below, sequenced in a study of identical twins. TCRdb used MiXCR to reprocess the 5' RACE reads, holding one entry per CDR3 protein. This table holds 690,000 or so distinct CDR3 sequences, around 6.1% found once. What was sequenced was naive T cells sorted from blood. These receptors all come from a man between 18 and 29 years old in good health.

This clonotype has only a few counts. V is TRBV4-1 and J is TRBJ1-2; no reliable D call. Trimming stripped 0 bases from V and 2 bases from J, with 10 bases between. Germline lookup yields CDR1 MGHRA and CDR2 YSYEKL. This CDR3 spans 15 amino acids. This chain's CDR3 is CASSQDLGANYGYTF. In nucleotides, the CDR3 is TGCGCCAGCAGCCAAGATCTGGGAGCGAACTATGGCTACACCTTC.

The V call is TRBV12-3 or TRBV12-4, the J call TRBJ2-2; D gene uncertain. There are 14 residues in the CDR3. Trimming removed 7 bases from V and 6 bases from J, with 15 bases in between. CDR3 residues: CASTLGPAAGELFF. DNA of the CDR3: TGTGCCAGCACCCTAGGGCCCGCTGCCGGGGAGCTGTTTTTT.

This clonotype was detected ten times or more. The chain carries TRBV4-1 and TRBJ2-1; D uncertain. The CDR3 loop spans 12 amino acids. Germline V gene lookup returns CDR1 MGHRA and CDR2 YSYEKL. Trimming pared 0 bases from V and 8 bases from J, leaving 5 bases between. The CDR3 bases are TGCGCCAGCAGCCAAGATCCCCATGAGCAGTTCTTC. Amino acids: CASSQDPHEQFF.

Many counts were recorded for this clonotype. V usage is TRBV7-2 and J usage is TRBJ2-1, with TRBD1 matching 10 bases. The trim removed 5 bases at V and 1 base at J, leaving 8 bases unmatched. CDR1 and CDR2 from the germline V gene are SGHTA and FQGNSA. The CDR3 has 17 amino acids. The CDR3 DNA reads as TGTGCCAGCAGCCCCGACAGGGGGCTCTCTTCCTACAATGAGCAGTTCTTC. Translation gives CASSPDRGLSSYNEQFF.

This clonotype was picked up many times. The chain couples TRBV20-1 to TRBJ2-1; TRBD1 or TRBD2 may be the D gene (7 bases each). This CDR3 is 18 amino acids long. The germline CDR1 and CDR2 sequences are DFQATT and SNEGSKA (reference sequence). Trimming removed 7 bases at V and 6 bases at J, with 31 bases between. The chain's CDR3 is CSVQQGPYAGEDPNEQFF. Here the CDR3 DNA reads TGCAGTGTTCAACAGGGGCCTTATGCGGGAGAAGATCCCAATGAGCAGTTCTTC.

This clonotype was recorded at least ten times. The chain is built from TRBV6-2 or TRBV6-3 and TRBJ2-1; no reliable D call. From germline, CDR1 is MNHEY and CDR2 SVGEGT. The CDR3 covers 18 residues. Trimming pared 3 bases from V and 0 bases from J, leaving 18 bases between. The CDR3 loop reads CASSYSPASPSSYNEQFF. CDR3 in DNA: TGTGCCAGCAGTTATTCCCCCGCGTCCCCGAGCTCCTACAATGAGCAGTTCTTC.

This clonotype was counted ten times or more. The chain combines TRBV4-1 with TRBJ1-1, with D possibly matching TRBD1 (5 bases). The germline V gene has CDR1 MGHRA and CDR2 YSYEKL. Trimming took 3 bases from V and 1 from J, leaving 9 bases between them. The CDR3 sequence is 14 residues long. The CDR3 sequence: CASSQGDRNTEAFF. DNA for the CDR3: TGCGCCAGCAGCCAGGGAGACAGGAACACTGAAGCTTTCTTT.

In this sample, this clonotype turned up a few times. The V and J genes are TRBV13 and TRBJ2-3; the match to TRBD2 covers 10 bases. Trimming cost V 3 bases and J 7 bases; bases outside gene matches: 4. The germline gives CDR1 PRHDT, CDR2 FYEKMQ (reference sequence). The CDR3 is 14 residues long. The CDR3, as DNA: TGTGCCAGCAGCTTCCGGACTAGCGGTAATACGCAGTATTTT. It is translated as CASSFRTSGNTQYF.

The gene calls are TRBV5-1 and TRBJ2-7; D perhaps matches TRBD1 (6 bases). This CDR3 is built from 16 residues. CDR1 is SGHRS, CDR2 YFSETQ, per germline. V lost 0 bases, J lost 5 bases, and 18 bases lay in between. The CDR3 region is CASSLEVRDIIDEQYV. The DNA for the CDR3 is TGCGCCAGCAGCTTGGAAGTCCGGGACATCATCGACGAGCAGTACGTC.

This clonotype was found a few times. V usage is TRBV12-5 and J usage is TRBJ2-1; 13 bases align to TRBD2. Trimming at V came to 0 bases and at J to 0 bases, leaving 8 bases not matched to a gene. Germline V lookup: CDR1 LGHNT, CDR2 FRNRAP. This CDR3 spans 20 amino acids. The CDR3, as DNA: TGTGCTAGTGGTTTGGTACTCACTAGCGGGAGGGCTAGCTCCTACAATGAGCAGTTCTTC. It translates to CASGLVLTSGRASSYNEQFF.

The CDR3: CSARDRHEQYV. CDR3 in DNA: TGCAGTGCTAGAGATCGCCACGAGCAGTACGTC. The chain couples TRBV20-1 to TRBJ2-7; D ambiguous. Germline assignment: CDR1 DFQATT and CDR2 SNEGSKA (reference sequence). The CDR3 is made up of 11 amino acids. Trimming shortened V by 0 bases and J by 5 bases, and 5 bases separated the two germline ends.

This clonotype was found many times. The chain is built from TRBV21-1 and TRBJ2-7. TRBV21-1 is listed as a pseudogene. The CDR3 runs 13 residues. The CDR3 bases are TGTGCCAGCAGCCCCCGGGACTCTTACGAGCAGTACGTC. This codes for CASSPRDSYEQYV.

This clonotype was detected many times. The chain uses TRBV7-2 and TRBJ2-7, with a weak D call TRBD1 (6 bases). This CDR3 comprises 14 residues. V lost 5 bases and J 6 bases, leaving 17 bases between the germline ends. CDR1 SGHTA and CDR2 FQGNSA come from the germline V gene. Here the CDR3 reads CASSPGQIQIEQYF. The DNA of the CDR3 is TGTGCCAGCAGCCCAGGACAGATCCAGATCGAGCAGTACTTC.

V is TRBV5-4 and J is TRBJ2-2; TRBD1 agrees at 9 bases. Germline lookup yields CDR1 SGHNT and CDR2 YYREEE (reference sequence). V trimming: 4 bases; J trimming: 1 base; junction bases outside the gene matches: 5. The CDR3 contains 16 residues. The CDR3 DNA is TGTGCCAGCAGCGGACAGGGGATGTGGAACACCGGGGAGCTGTTTTTT. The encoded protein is CASSGQGMWNTGELFF.

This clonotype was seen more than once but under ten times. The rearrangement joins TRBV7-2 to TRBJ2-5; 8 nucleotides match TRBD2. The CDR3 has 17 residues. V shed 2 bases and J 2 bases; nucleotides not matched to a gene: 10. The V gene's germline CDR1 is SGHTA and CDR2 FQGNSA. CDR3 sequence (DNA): TGTGCCAGCAGCTTACGCGCGCTAGCGGGTTATCAAGAGACCCAGTACTTC. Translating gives CASSLRALAGYQETQYF. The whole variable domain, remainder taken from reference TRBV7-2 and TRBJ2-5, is GAGVSQSPSNKVTEKGKDVELRCDPISGHTALYWYRQSLGQGLEFLIYFQGNSAPDKSGLPSDRFSAERTGGSVSTLTIQRTQQEDSAVYLCASSLRALAGYQETQYFGPGTRLLVL.

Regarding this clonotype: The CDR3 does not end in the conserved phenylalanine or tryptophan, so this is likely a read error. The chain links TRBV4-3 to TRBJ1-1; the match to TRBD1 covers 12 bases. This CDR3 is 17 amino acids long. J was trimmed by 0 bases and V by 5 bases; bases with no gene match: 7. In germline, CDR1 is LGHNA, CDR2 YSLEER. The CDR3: CASSSGQGAVMNTEAFI. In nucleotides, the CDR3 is TGCGCCAGCAGCTCGGGACAGGGGGCGGTCATGAACACTGAAGCTTTCATT.

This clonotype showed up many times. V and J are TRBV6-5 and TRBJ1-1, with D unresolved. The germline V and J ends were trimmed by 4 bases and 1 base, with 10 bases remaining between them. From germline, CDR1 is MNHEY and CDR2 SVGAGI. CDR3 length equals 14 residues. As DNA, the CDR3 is TGTGCCAGCAGTTCTCCAGGATGGAACACTGAAGCTTTCTTT. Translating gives CASSSPGWNTEAFF.

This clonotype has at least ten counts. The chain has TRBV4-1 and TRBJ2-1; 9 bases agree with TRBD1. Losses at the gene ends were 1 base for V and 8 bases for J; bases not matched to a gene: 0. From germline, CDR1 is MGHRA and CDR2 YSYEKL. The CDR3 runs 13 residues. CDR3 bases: TGCGCCAGCAGCCAAGGGACAGGGGATGAGCAGTTCTTC. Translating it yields CASSQGTGDEQFF.

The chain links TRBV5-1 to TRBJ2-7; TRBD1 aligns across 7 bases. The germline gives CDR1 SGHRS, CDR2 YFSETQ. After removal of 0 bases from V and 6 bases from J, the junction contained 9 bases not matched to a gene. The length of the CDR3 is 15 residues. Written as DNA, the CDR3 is TGCGCCAGCAGCTTGGCCGACGACAGGGCCGGCGAGCAGTACTTC. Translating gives CASSLADDRAGEQYF.

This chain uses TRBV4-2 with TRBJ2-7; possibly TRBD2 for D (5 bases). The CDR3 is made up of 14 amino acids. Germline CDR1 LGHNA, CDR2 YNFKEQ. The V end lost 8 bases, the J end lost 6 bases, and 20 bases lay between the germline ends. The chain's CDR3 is CASLKSPGGSEQYF. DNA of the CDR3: TGTGCCAGCCTAAAAAGTCCCGGAGGCAGCGAGCAGTACTTC.

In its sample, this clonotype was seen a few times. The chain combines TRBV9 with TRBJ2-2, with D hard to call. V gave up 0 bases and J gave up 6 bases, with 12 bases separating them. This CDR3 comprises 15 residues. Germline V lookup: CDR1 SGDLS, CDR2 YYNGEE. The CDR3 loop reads CASSVDWTGAGELFF. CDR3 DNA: TGTGCCAGCAGCGTAGATTGGACCGGAGCCGGGGAGCTGTTTTTT.